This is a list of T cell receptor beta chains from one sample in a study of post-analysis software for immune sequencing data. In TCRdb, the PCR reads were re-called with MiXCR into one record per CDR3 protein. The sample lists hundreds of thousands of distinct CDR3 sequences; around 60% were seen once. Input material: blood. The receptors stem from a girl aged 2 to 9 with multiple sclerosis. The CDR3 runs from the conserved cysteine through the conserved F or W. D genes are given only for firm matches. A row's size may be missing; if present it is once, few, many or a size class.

CASTLGLATDTQYF	TGTGCCAGCACCCTCGGTTTAGCCACAGATACGCAGTATTTT	TRBV13	few	TRBJ2-3	NA
CSARRTSGSYEQYF	TGCAGTGCTAGAAGGACTAGCGGGAGTTACGAGCAGTACTTC	TRBV20-1	NA	TRBJ2-7	TRBD2
CASSYSTDRGNSNQPQHF	TGTGCCAGCAGTTACTCGACCGACAGGGGAAATAGCAATCAGCCCCAGCATTTT	TRBV6-5	NA	TRBJ1-5	TRBD1
CSVTGTGAYNEQFF	TGCAGCGTTACCGGGACAGGGGCCTACAATGAGCAGTTCTTC	TRBV29-1	NA	TRBJ2-1	TRBD1
CASGPGQGGETQYF	TGTGCTAGTGGTCCTGGACAGGGGGGGGAAACCCAGTACTTC	TRBV12-5	NA	TRBJ2-5	TRBD1
CSAPQGAYQETQYF	TGCAGTGCACCACAGGGGGCCTACCAAGAGACCCAGTACTTC	TRBV20-1	NA	TRBJ2-5	TRBD1
CSVFGQEGTNYGYTF	TGCAGCGTCTTTGGACAGGAAGGAACTAACTATGGCTACACCTTC	TRBV29-1	NA	TRBJ1-2	TRBD1
CSVEVEGEKLFF	TGCAGCGTTGAAGTGGAGGGTGAAAAACTGTTTTTT	TRBV29-1	NA	TRBJ1-4	NA
CASSYTGGSNYGYTF	TGTGCCAGCAGCTACACAGGGGGATCTAACTATGGCTACACCTTC	TRBV7-2	few	TRBJ1-2	TRBD1
CAISGGLGDGYTF	TGTGCCATCAGTGGGGGCCTTGGGGATGGCTACACCTTC	TRBV10-3	NA	TRBJ1-2	NA
CASSLAVPEDTQYF	TGCGCCAGCAGCTTGGCCGTCCCAGAAGATACGCAGTATTTT	TRBV5-1	NA	TRBJ2-3	NA
CASSTSQGTGGELFF	TGTGCCAGCAGTACCTCTCAGGGAACGGGCGGGGAGCTGTTTTTT	TRBV6-6	once	TRBJ2-2	NA
CASSLDSGTDYGYTF	TGTGCCAGCAGCTTAGACTCGGGGACGGACTATGGCTACACCTTC	TRBV7-2	NA	TRBJ1-2	NA
CASSFFSGSSYNEQFF	TGTGCCAGCAGCTTTTTTAGCGGTAGCTCCTACAATGAGCAGTTCTTC	TRBV5-5	few	TRBJ2-1	NA
CASSSILGTLGTGDKKYGYTF	TGTGCCAGCAGTTCCATATTGGGGACCTTAGGGACAGGGGATAAGAAGTATGGCTACACCTTC	TRBV27	NA	TRBJ1-2	TRBD1
CASSSVEGLAGRPQYF	TGTGCCAGCAGCTCTGTTGAAGGACTAGCGGGGCGACCCCAGTACTTC	TRBV7-8	NA	TRBJ2-7	TRBD2
CASSFTGYYEQYF	TGCGCCAGCAGCTTTACAGGATACTACGAGCAGTACTTC	TRBV5-1	few	TRBJ2-7	NA
CASTGTGANVLTF	TGTGCCAGCACAGGGACTGGGGCCAACGTCCTGACTTTC	TRBV2	NA	TRBJ2-6	NA
CASSQEGRREGQDEQFF	TGTGCCAGCAGCCAGGAAGGGAGGCGGGAGGGCCAGGATGAGCAGTTCTTC	TRBV3-1	NA	TRBJ2-1	TRBD2
CASSEVPRDFSTDTQYF	TGTGCCAGCAGTGAGGTTCCCCGGGACTTTTCAACAGATACGCAGTATTTT	TRBV25-1	few	TRBJ2-3	NA
CASSYSAQPFTDTQYF	TGTGCCAGCAGTTACTCGGCTCAGCCATTCACAGATACGCAGTATTTT	TRBV6-2/TRBV6-3	NA	TRBJ2-3	NA
CASRGFSGPNNYGYTF	TGCGCCAGCAGGGGGTTCAGCGGACCTAACAACTATGGCTACACCTTC	TRBV10-2	NA	TRBJ1-2	NA
CASSFPGTHEQFF	TGTGCCAGCAGTTTCCCAGGGACCCATGAGCAGTTCTTC	TRBV28	NA	TRBJ2-1	NA
CASSLSGEGAYNEQFF	TGCGCCAGCAGCCTTAGCGGGGAAGGCGCCTACAATGAGCAGTTCTTC	TRBV4-3	few	TRBJ2-1	TRBD2
CASSLQGAGGQPQHF	TGTGCCAGCAGCTTACAGGGGGCAGGGGGTCAGCCCCAGCATTTT	TRBV7-2	NA	TRBJ1-5	TRBD1
CASSLGGIAYEQYF	TGTGCCAGCAGCTTAGGAGGCATCGCCTACGAGCAGTACTTC	TRBV7-2	NA	TRBJ2-7	NA
CSASARGRFTDTQYF	TGCAGTGCTAGTGCAAGGGGCAGGTTCACAGATACGCAGTATTTT	TRBV20-1	NA	TRBJ2-3	NA
CASSLRTGLTDTQYF	TGTGCCAGCAGCTTACGGACAGGGCTCACAGATACGCAGTATTTT	TRBV7-9	few	TRBJ2-3	TRBD1
CASGAGDTDTQYF	TGCGCCAGCGGCGCGGGAGACACAGATACGCAGTATTTT	TRBV5-1	NA	TRBJ2-3	TRBD2
CASSFGTSGGTYQETQYF	TGTGCCAGCAGCTTCGGGACTAGCGGGGGGACCTACCAAGAGACCCAGTACTTC	TRBV5-6	NA	TRBJ2-5	TRBD2
CASSSTGGSRYGYTF	TGTGCCAGCAGTTCCACAGGGGGCTCCCGCTATGGCTACACCTTC	TRBV12-3/TRBV12-4	few	TRBJ1-2	TRBD1
CASSQAAGSYEQYF	TGTGCCAGCAGCCAAGCGGCTGGCTCCTACGAGCAGTACTTC	TRBV4-2	NA	TRBJ2-7	NA
CASSLGTGFLSSYEQYF	TGCGCCAGCAGCTTAGGGACAGGGTTCCTTAGCTCCTACGAGCAGTACTTC	TRBV5-1	NA	TRBJ2-7	TRBD1
CASSQHDSHTGELFF	TGTGCCAGCAGCCAACACGACTCACACACCGGGGAGCTGTTTTTT	TRBV7-2	NA	TRBJ2-2	NA
CASGEGDRYGYTF	TGTGCCAGCGGCGAGGGGGACCGCTATGGCTACACCTTC	TRBV6-5	few	TRBJ1-2	NA
CSAPRQNRDAFF	TGCAGTGCTCCCCGCCAGAACAGGGATGCTTTCTTT	TRBV20-1	NA	TRBJ1-1	NA
CASSYAQGATEAFF	TGTGCCAGCAGTTACGCGCAGGGGGCGACTGAAGCTTTCTTT	TRBV6-6	once	TRBJ1-1	TRBD1
CSALDSFLSYEQYF	TGCAGTGCCCTGGACTCTTTCCTTTCCTACGAGCAGTACTTC	TRBV20-1	NA	TRBJ2-7	NA
CASRYRDSRYNEQFF	TGCGCCAGCAGGTACCGGGACAGCCGATACAATGAGCAGTTCTTC	TRBV4-1	NA	TRBJ2-1	TRBD1
CASSQDRGSTEAFF	TGCGCCAGCAGCCAAGATCGGGGGAGCACTGAAGCTTTCTTT	TRBV4-1	NA	TRBJ1-1	NA
CASSLSLSSYEQYF	TGTGCCAGCAGCTTATCCCTGAGCTCCTACGAGCAGTACTTC	TRBV7-2	NA	TRBJ2-7	NA